Following are 29 T cell receptor beta chains from one sample sequenced in a study of T cells in Graves' hyperthyroidism and ophthalmopathy. From RNA transcripts, TCR beta CDR3 regions were amplified. Carried out on the TCR CDR3, a first-round RT-PCR used the HTBI primer set. TCRdb redid the calling of the multiplex PCR reads with MiXCR, one entry per CDR3 protein. The table shows more than 600,000 distinct CDR3 sequences, with around 15% occurring only once. Input material: blood. The receptors shown here come from a man aged 18 to 29 with Graves' hyperthyroidism.

This clonotype was seen ten or more times. The chain carries TRBV12-3 or TRBV12-4 and TRBJ2-3; either TRBD1 or TRBD2 may supply D (5 bases each). This CDR3 is built from 15 residues. V gave up 6 bases and J gave up 2 bases, with 15 bases separating them. CDR3 bases: TGTGCCAGCAGCCCCCCGGGACCCTACACAGATACGCAGTATTTT. Protein product: CASSPPGPYTDTQYF.

V gene TRBV4-1 combines with J gene TRBJ2-7; TRBD2 matches 13 bases. The CDR3 is 15 residues long. Per the germline V gene, CDR1 is MGHRA and CDR2 is YSYEKL. After removal of 4 bases from V and 6 bases from J, the junction contained 6 bases not matched to a gene. CDR3 sequence: CASSPWTSGRSEQYF. In DNA form, the CDR3 reads TGCGCCAGCAGCCCATGGACTAGCGGGAGAAGCGAGCAGTACTTC.

This clonotype was recorded at least ten times. V usage is TRBV7-2 and J usage is TRBJ1-2; 7 bases line up with TRBD1. Trimming at V came to 5 bases and at J to 2 bases, leaving 8 bases not matched to a gene. In germline, CDR1 is SGHTA, CDR2 FQGNSA. CDR3 length: 15 amino acids. CDR3 nucleotide sequence: TGTGCCAGCAGCCGAAGAACAGGGGAGAACTATGGCTACACCTTC. Encoded protein: CASSRRTGENYGYTF.

The chain carries TRBV4-1 and TRBJ2-3; D not certain. CDR3 size: 19 residues. CDR1 and CDR2 (germline): MGHRA, YSYEKL. The V end lost 0 bases, the J end lost 0 bases, and 19 bases lay between the germline ends. CDR3 loop: CASSQDLAPTYSSTDTQYF. In DNA form, the CDR3 reads TGCGCCAGCAGCCAAGATTTGGCTCCTACCTACTCTAGCACAGATACGCAGTATTTT.

This clonotype occurred many times. This chain connects TRBV28 to TRBJ2-7; D is possibly TRBD2 (5 bases). V lost 8 bases, J lost 2 bases, and 13 bases lay in between. This CDR3 has 13 amino acids. Germline V gene lookup returns CDR1 MDHEN and CDR2 SYDVKM. CDR3 nucleotides: TGTGCCAGCGATTCGCCGGGGACCTACGAGCAGTACTTC. This encodes CASDSPGTYEQYF.

This chain connects TRBV5-5 to TRBJ2-7, with a tentative D call TRBD1 (5 bases). Per the germline V gene, CDR1 is SGHKS and CDR2 is YYEKEE (reference sequence). This CDR3 region has 13 residues. The V end was cut by 4 bases, the J end by 3 bases, with 11 bases between. The CDR3 protein is CASSISQDYEQYF. Here the CDR3 DNA reads TGTGCCAGCAGCATCTCACAGGACTACGAGCAGTACTTC. The whole variable domain, filled in from reference TRBV5-5 and TRBJ2-7, reads DAGVTQSPTHLIKTRGQQVTLRCSPISGHKSVSWYQQVLGQGPQFIFQYYEKEERGRGNFPDRFSARQFPNYSSELNVNALLLGDSALYLCASSISQDYEQYFGPGTRLTVT.

The chain is built from TRBV30 and TRBJ1-2; weak D call: TRBD1 (5 bases). Germline-derived CDR1 and CDR2 are GTSNPN and SVGIG (reference sequence). The CDR3 is 10 residues long. V was clipped by 5 bases and J by 8 bases, with 9 bases between them. CDR3: CAWGREGYTF. CDR3 DNA sequence: TGTGCCTGGGGCAGGGAGGGCTACACCTTC. The variable domain in full, completed from reference TRBV30 and TRBJ1-2, reads SQTIHQWPATLVQPVGSPLSLECTVEGTSNPNLYWYRQAAGRGLQLLFYSVGIGQISSEVPQNLSASRPQDRQFILSSKKLLLSDSGFYLCAWGREGYTFGSGTRLTVV.

The chain couples TRBV28 to TRBJ2-7; either TRBD1 or TRBD2 may supply D (5 bases each). Germline V gives CDR1 MDHEN, CDR2 SYDVKM. V was pared by 5 bases and J by 2 bases, with 13 bases between. This CDR3 has 14 residues. The CDR3 loop reads CASSRRGETYEQYF. The CDR3 DNA reads TGTGCCAGCAGTCGCCGGGGCGAAACCTACGAGCAGTACTTC.

This clonotype was counted only a few times. The rearrangement uses TRBV4-1 and TRBJ2-1; 11 nucleotides match TRBD2. V was pared by 4 bases and J by 8 bases, with 10 bases of the junction left unmatched. Germline values: CDR1 MGHRA, CDR2 YSYEKL. This CDR3 spans 16 amino acids. CDR3 amino acids: CASSPPPGLAVDEQFF. CDR3 bases: TGCGCCAGCAGCCCTCCCCCGGGACTAGCGGTGGATGAGCAGTTCTTC.

This clonotype has ten or more counts. DNA for the CDR3: TGTGCCAGCAGTAGAGGGACAGCGACTTCACAAGAGACCCAGTACTTC. Protein: CASSRGTATSQETQYF. The chain combines TRBV12-3 or TRBV12-4 with TRBJ2-5; 7 nucleotides match TRBD1. J gave up 2 bases and V 5 bases, and 11 bases lay outside the gene matches. This CDR3 comprises 16 residues.

This clonotype was seen repeatedly, ten times or more. This chain uses TRBV11-2 with TRBJ2-1; 14 bases map to TRBD2. V shed 4 bases, J shed 6 bases, and the junction held 11 bases outside the gene matches. This CDR3 has 18 residues. Germline V gene data show CDR1 as SGHAT and CDR2 as FQNNGV. The CDR3 nucleotides read TGTGCCAGCAGCTCTCGGCAGACTAGCGGGAGGGATGGCAATGAGCAGTTCTTC. Protein product: CASSSRQTSGRDGNEQFF.

The V and J genes are TRBV15 and TRBJ1-2; D is undetermined. The germline gives CDR1 LNHNV, CDR2 YYDKDF (reference sequence). This CDR3 region has 14 residues. Trimming pared 0 bases from V and 5 bases from J, leaving 10 bases between. CDR3 sequence (DNA): TGTGCCACCAGCAGAGATCGCCGTTGGTATGGCTACACCTTC. Translation gives CATSRDRRWYGYTF. Together with reference TRBV15 and TRBJ1-2, the CDR3 gives the full variable domain: DAMVIQNPRYQVTQFGKPVTLSCSQTLNHNVMYWYQQKSSQAPKLLFHYYDKDFNNEADTPDNFQSRRPNTSFCFLDIRSPGLGDTAMYLCATSRDRRWYGYTFGSGTRLTVV.

This clonotype was recorded a few times. The rearrangement joins TRBV7-2 to TRBJ2-1, with TRBD1 matching over 9 bases. Germline V CDR1 and CDR2: SGHTA, FQGNSA. V was clipped by 5 bases and J by 8 bases; unmatched bases: 7. The CDR3 extends over 14 amino acids. The CDR3 coding sequence is TGTGCCAGCAGCCCAGACAGGGGGAGCGATGAGCAGTTCTTC. Protein: CASSPDRGSDEQFF.

This clonotype showed up many times. The chain couples TRBV7-9 to TRBJ2-1; TRBD2 agrees at 10 bases. Per the germline V gene, CDR1 is SEHNR and CDR2 is FQNEAQ (reference sequence). The CDR3 length is 14 residues. With V trimmed by 4 bases and J by 8 bases, 5 bases remained unmatched. The CDR3, as DNA: TGTGCCAGCAGCTCAGCGGGAGGGCCCGATGAGCAGTTCTTC. Residues: CASSSAGGPDEQFF.

This clonotype has only a few counts. The chain combines TRBV20-1 with TRBJ2-5, with D possibly TRBD2 on 6 matching bases. This CDR3 has 11 residues. V was pared by 5 bases and J by 7 bases, with 11 bases between. Germline CDR1 reads DFQATT; CDR2 reads SNEGSKA (reference sequence). In DNA form, the CDR3 reads TGCAGTGCTGAGCGGGTCCTGACCCAGTACTTC. This codes for CSAERVLTQYF.

This clonotype was counted at least ten times. This chain connects TRBV27 to TRBJ2-3, with 9 nucleotides matching TRBD2. The germline gives CDR1 MNHEY, CDR2 SMNVEV (reference sequence). J lost 2 bases, V lost 8 bases, and 8 bases had no gene match. This CDR3 is 15 amino acids long. CDR3 protein: CASSWTSESTDTQYF. In nucleotides, the CDR3 is TGTGCCAGCTCCTGGACTAGCGAATCCACAGATACGCAGTATTTT.

This clonotype was picked up a small number of times. The V gene is TRBV7-3, the J gene TRBJ1-5; no clear D. The V gene's germline CDR1 is SGHTA and CDR2 FQGTGA. The CDR3 sequence is 17 residues long. Trimming removed 1 base at V and 0 bases at J, with 13 bases between. The chain's CDR3 is CASSLSPPNYSNQPQHF. CDR3 in DNA: TGTGCCAGCAGCTTAAGCCCTCCCAATTATAGCAATCAGCCCCAGCATTTT.

Here the CDR3 DNA reads TGTGCCAGCGGAGAGCGGGGACTTATGCAGTTCTTC. Protein product: CASGERGLMQFF. The chain employs TRBV9 and TRBJ2-1, with 7 bases matching TRBD2. The CDR3 sequence is 12 residues long. Trimming cost V 7 bases and J 12 bases; bases outside gene matches: 10. Germline-derived CDR1 and CDR2 are SGDLS and YYNGEE.

The chain recombines TRBV9 with TRBJ2-6; 7 bases map to TRBD2. CDR1 SGDLS and CDR2 YYNGEE come from the germline V gene. The CDR3 length is 16 residues. V lost 7 bases and J lost 0; bases outside the gene matches: 7. The CDR3 sequence is CASGGGPRSGANVLTF. In nucleotides, the CDR3 is TGTGCCAGCGGGGGGGGACCCCGCTCTGGGGCCAACGTCCTGACTTTC.

Worth noting for this clonotype: With a much larger clone just one base away, this may be a read error. The chain recombines TRBV11-2 with TRBJ1-1; D ambiguous. V was shortened by 5 bases and J by 1 base, with 11 bases between the two germline ends. The CDR3 spans 14 residues. In germline, CDR1 is SGHAT, CDR2 FQNNGV. The CDR3 coding sequence is TGTGCCAGCAGCCCCAGACGGAAGAACACTGAAGCTTTCTTT. Translating gives CASSPRRKNTEAFF.

This clonotype showed up many times. The CDR3 DNA is TGTGCCAGCAGTTACTCAGTCTTCCCAGAAAACACTGAAGCTTTCTTT. Residues: CASSYSVFPENTEAFF. The chain joins TRBV6-5 to TRBJ1-1; D is unclear. CDR1 is MNHEY, CDR2 SVGAGI, per germline. V was trimmed by 0 bases and J by 2 bases, leaving 13 bases between them. The CDR3 length is 16 residues.

This rearrangement joins TRBV20-1 to TRBJ1-5; D gene ambiguous. The CDR3 is 15 residues long. Germline assignment: CDR1 DFQATT and CDR2 SNEGSKA (reference sequence). The germline V and J ends were trimmed by 3 bases and 2 bases, with 14 bases remaining between them. The CDR3: CSARKYGFGNQPQHF. The CDR3 nucleotides are TGCAGTGCTAGGAAGTACGGGTTCGGCAATCAGCCCCAGCATTTT.

The sample holds a few counts of this clonotype. The V call is TRBV5-1, the J call TRBJ2-5, with 10 positions matching TRBD2. V shed 1 base and J 3 bases; nucleotides not matched to a gene: 3. The germline gives CDR1 SGHRS, CDR2 YFSETQ. The CDR3 runs 15 residues. CDR3 in DNA: TGCGCCAGCAGCTTGTCTACTAGCGGGGAAGAGACCCAGTACTTC. Translating it yields CASSLSTSGEETQYF.

This clonotype was counted many times. The rearrangement uses TRBV12-3 or TRBV12-4 and TRBJ2-1, with 8 bases fitting TRBD1. The CDR3 runs 15 residues. V lost 7 bases to trimming and J lost 8 bases; unmatched junction nucleotides: 13. The CDR3 DNA reads TGTGCCAGCAACTTAGATACAGGGGGTGTCGATGAGCAGTTCTTC. Its protein is CASNLDTGGVDEQFF.

Comment on this clonotype: Compared with germline, one end of the junction differs, possibly owing to a read error. This chain uses TRBV7-3 with TRBJ1-1, with D unresolved. Germline assignment: CDR1 SGHTA and CDR2 FQGTGA. The CDR3 is 15 residues long. The CDR3 reads CVSSPNNLVRTEAFF. CDR3 DNA: TGTGTCAGCAGCCCTAATAACCTCGTTAGGACTGAAGCTTTCTTT.

Only a few counts were recorded for this clonotype. This chain links TRBV30 with TRBJ1-5; D is undetermined. V was pared by 0 bases and J by 4 bases, with 7 bases between. Germline V gene lookup returns CDR1 GTSNPN and CDR2 SVGIG (reference sequence). The CDR3 has 13 amino acids. The DNA of the CDR3 is TGTGCCTGGAGTGTGTCGTGGAATCAGCCCCAGCATTTT. Translation: CAWSVSWNQPQHF.

J is TRBJ1-1 and V is TRBV7-9; D gene unclear. Germline loops: CDR1 SEHNR, CDR2 FQNEAQ (reference sequence). The V and J ends lost 1 base and 9 bases respectively, with 12 bases between them. The CDR3 is 13 amino acids. As DNA, the CDR3 is TGTGCCAGCAGCTTAGATTGGCAGGCAAAAGCTTTCTTT. It encodes CASSLDWQAKAFF.

Many counts were recorded for this clonotype. The J gene is TRBJ2-1, the V gene TRBV28, with 13 bases aligning to TRBD2. Germline V CDR1 and CDR2: MDHEN, SYDVKM. V lost 6 bases and J lost 8; bases outside the gene matches: 7. This CDR3 region has 15 residues. Here the CDR3 reads CASRTSGRAHDEQFF. The DNA of the CDR3 is TGTGCCAGCAGAACTAGCGGGAGGGCCCACGATGAGCAGTTCTTC.

V usage is TRBV6-2 or TRBV6-3 and J usage is TRBJ1-2; D possibly corresponds to TRBD1 (5 bases). Trimming cost V 6 bases and J 4 bases, with 12 bases left between them. Per the germline V gene, CDR1 is MNHEY and CDR2 is SVGEGT. This CDR3 contains 13 residues. CDR3 region: CASSAGTIYGYTF. CDR3 sequence (DNA): TGTGCCAGCAGCGCCGGGACTATCTATGGCTACACCTTC.